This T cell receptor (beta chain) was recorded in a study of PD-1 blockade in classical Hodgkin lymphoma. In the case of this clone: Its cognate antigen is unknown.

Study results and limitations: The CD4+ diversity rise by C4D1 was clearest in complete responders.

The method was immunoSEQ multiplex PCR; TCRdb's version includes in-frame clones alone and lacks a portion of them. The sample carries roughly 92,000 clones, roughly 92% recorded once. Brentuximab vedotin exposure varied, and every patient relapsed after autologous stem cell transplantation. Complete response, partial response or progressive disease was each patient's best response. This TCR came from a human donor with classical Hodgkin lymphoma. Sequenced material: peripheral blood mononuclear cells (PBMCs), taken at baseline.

The CDR3 DNA reads as TGCGCCAGCTCTGGACAGACTTACAATGAGCAGTTCTTC. It specifies CASSGQTYNEQFF. The V call is TRBV5-1, the J call TRBJ2-1, with TRBD1 as a possible D gene (6 bases). The CDR3 is 13 residues long. Germline V gives CDR1 SGHRS, CDR2 YFSETQ. Trimming cost V 7 bases and J 4 bases, with 12 bases left between them.